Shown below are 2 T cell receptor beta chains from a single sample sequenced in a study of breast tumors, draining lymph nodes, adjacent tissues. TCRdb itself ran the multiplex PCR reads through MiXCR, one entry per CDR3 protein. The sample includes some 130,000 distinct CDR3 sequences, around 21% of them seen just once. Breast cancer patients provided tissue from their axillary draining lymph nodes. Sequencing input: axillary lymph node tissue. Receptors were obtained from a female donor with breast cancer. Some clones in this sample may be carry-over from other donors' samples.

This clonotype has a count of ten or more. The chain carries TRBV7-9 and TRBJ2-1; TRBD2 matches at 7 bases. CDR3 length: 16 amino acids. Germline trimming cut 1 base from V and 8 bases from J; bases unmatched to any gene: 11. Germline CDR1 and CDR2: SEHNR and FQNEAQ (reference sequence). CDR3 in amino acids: CASSLGGGSGWDEQFF. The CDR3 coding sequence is TGTGCCAGCAGCTTAGGCGGGGGTAGCGGGTGGGATGAGCAGTTCTTC.

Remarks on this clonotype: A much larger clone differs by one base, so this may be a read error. The CDR3 loop reads CASGMPQGRVYEQYF. For the CDR3, the DNA is TGTGCCAGCGGCATGCCACAGGGAAGGGTCTACGAGCAGTACTTC. The chain joins TRBV11-2 to TRBJ2-7, with D tentatively TRBD1 (6 bases). CDR1 and CDR2 from the germline V gene are SGHAT and FQNNGV. V dropped 8 bases and J dropped 3 bases, with 20 bases sitting between them. The CDR3 extends over 15 amino acids.